This TCR beta chain was retrieved from a study of blood T cell repertoires in COVID-19. From germline, CDR1 is LNHDA and CDR2 SQIVND (reference sequence). J lost 3 bases, V lost 5 bases, and 6 bases had no gene match. The CDR3 runs to 15 residues. Clones were read by immunoSEQ multiplex PCR, and TCRdb kept only the in-frame ones, dropping some. The sample yields more than 150,000 clones, 75% to 85% seen once. This TCR derives from a woman aged 80 or older with COVID-19, enrolled during active disease. Source material: peripheral blood. The chain links TRBV19 to TRBJ2-2; TRBD1 agrees at 7 bases. CDR3 residues: CASSAGGADTGELFF. The CDR3 DNA is TGTGCCAGTAGTGCAGGGGGAGCGGACACCGGGGAGCTGTTTTTT.